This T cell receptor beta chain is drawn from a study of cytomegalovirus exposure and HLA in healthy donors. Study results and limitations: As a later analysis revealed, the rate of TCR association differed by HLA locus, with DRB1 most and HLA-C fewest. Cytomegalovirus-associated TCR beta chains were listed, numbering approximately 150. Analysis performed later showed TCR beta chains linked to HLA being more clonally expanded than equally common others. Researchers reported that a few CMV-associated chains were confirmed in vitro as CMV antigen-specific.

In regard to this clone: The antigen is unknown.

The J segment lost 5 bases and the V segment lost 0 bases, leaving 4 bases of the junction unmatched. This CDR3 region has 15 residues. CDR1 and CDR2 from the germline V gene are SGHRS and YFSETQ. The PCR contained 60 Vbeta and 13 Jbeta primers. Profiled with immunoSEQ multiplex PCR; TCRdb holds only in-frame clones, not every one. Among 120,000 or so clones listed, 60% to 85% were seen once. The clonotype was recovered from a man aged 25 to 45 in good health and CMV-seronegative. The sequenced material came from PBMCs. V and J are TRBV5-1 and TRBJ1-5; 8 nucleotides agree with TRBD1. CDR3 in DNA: TGCGCCAGCAGCTTGGGGGACAGGACCCATCAGCCCCAGCATTTT. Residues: CASSLGDRTHQPQHF.